The 30 T cell receptor beta chains presented below share a single source sample, sequenced in a study of Ad26.COV2.S vaccination and SARS-CoV-2 variants (dated by TCRdb to 2020 to 2022). Libraries were built with the immunoSEQ multiplex PCR assay. TCRdb holds this immuneACCESS table with in-frame rearrangements only. Some clones are missing; in checked studies, unresolved V genes explain under half, and the rest has no known cause. The sample records hundreds of thousands of clones, about four fifths of which are singletons. Roughly 7.4% of the sample belongs to the ten largest clones. The treatment or condition label, as the study defines it: some 19 received Ad26.COV2.S at low or high dose, single or two shots; roughly five received placebo; per-sample allocation not given. Repertoires of vaccine and placebo recipients were sequenced from samples collected on day 63 after the first injection.

Material: peripheral blood, obtained in a trial of Ad26.COV2.S vaccine versus placebo. Receptors were obtained from a person aged 18-65 years who received the Ad26.COV2.S COVID-19 vaccine or a placebo.

This rearrangement joins TRBV6-5 to TRBJ1-3; D is uncertain. This CDR3 spans 14 amino acids. V lost 5 bases and J lost 2, with 10 bases in between. Germline CDR1 and CDR2: MNHEY and SVGAGI. This chain's CDR3 is CASSPFGAGNTIYF. The CDR3 DNA follows: TGTGCCAGCAGTCCGTTCGGGGCTGGAAACACCATATATTTT.

The chain links TRBV29-1 to TRBJ1-1; D call uncertain. The CDR3 runs to 12 residues. The germline V and J ends were trimmed by 7 bases and 0 bases, with 9 bases remaining between them. The germline V gene encodes CDR1 SQVTM and CDR2 ANQGSEA. The CDR3 loop reads CSAFPLNTEAFF. For the CDR3, the DNA is TGCAGCGCCTTCCCCCTGAACACTGAAGCTTTCTTT.

The table lists this clone with a count of one. The chain uses TRBV14 and TRBJ2-7, with D possibly TRBD2 on 5 matching bases. Germline lookup yields CDR1 SGHDN and CDR2 FVKESK. The CDR3 totals 17 residues. Trimming removed 0 bases at V and 6 bases at J, with 21 bases between. CDR3 nucleotide sequence: TGTGCCAGCAGCCAAGAGGCTGGACGGGGAGCTCGGGGCGAGCAGTACTTC. It yields the protein CASSQEAGRGARGEQYF.

The chain joins TRBV7-9 to TRBJ2-1, with 7 bases lining up with TRBD2. V lost 4 bases and J lost 2; bases outside the gene matches: 8. Germline V lookup: CDR1 SEHNR, CDR2 FQNEAQ (reference sequence). The CDR3 consists of 16 residues. CDR3 sequence (DNA): TGTGCCAGCAGCTCCCTGGGGGGGAGAACCTACAATGAGCAGTTCTTC. This codes for CASSSLGGRTYNEQFF.

The chain uses TRBV19 and TRBJ2-6, with D possibly TRBD2 on 6 matching bases. The V and J ends lost 3 bases and 1 base respectively, with 7 bases between them. The CDR3 totals 15 residues. Germline V gene data show CDR1 as LNHDA and CDR2 as SQIVND (reference sequence). The CDR3 sequence: CASSMGGSGANVLTF. The CDR3, as DNA: TGTGCCAGTAGTATGGGAGGTTCTGGGGCCAACGTCCTGACTTTC. Complete variable domain (other parts from reference TRBV19 and TRBJ2-6): DGGITQSPKYLFRKEGQNVTLSCEQNLNHDAMYWYRQDPGQGLRLIYYSQIVNDFQKGDIAEGYSVSREKKESFPLTVTSAQKNPTAFYLCASSMGGSGANVLTFGAGSRLTVL.

This rearrangement joins TRBV9 to TRBJ2-7; 7 nucleotides match TRBD1. Per germline, CDR1 SGDLS and CDR2 YYNGEE. V shed 1 base, J shed 2 bases, and the junction held 6 bases outside the gene matches. This CDR3 is built from 15 residues. The CDR3 loop is CASSVLGTGAYEQYF. Written as DNA, the CDR3 is TGTGCCAGCAGCGTACTCGGAACAGGGGCCTACGAGCAGTACTTC.

Concerning this clone: An end of the junction does not agree with germline; a read error may underlie this. The CDR3 loop is CASSFRGSYSYTF. CDR3 DNA sequence: TGTGCCAGCAGTTTCCGGGGATCCTATAGCTACACCTTC. The genes are TRBV12-3 or TRBV12-4 and TRBJ1-2; D remains ambiguous. This CDR3 comprises 13 residues.

The chain couples TRBV11-2 to TRBJ1-1; D remains ambiguous. CDR3 size: 12 residues. From germline, CDR1 is SGHAT and CDR2 FQNNGV. With 3 bases removed from V and 6 bases from J, the gap between germline ends came to 8 bases. The CDR3 DNA is TGTGCCAGCAGCTTCCAATCGCCTGAAGCTTTCTTT. Its protein product is CASSFQSPEAFF.

The rearrangement joins TRBV7-2 to TRBJ2-1, with 9 bases that match TRBD2. Germline CDR1 reads SGHTA; CDR2 reads FQGNSA. The junction had 9 bases not matched to a gene; V was cut back by 5 bases and J by 7 bases. The CDR3 covers 15 residues. DNA for the CDR3: TGTGCCAGCAGCCAAACGCTAGCGGGAAAGAATGAGCAGTTCTTC. Its translation: CASSQTLAGKNEQFF. Together with reference TRBV7-2 and TRBJ2-1, the CDR3 gives the full variable domain: GAGVSQSPSNKVTEKGKDVELRCDPISGHTALYWYRQSLGQGLEFLIYFQGNSAPDKSGLPSDRFSAERTGGSVSTLTIQRTQQEDSAVYLCASSQTLAGKNEQFFGPGTRLTVL.

This chain connects TRBV20-1 to TRBJ2-5; tentatively, D is TRBD1 (5 bases). V dropped 3 bases and J dropped 5 bases, with 13 bases sitting between them. The CDR3 spans 13 residues. CDR1 and CDR2 (germline): DFQATT, SNEGSKA (reference sequence). As DNA, the CDR3 is TGCAGTGCTAGTAGGTCCAGGGTGGAGACCCAGTACTTC. Translated: CSASRSRVETQYF.

V is TRBV14 and J is TRBJ1-5; tentative D call: TRBD1 (6 bases). The CDR3 is 14 residues long. Germline V gene sequence: CDR1 SGHDN, CDR2 FVKESK. Between the trimmed V and J ends, which lost 4 bases and 1 base, there was a span of 8 bases. CDR3: CASSLGGSNQPQHF. The CDR3 region has the DNA TGTGCCAGCAGCCTAGGGGGAAGCAATCAGCCCCAGCATTTT.

The chain links TRBV2 to TRBJ2-7, with 8 bases lining up with TRBD1. J was trimmed by 6 bases and V by 6 bases; bases with no gene match: 10. This CDR3 contains 14 residues. Per the germline V gene, CDR1 is SNHLY and CDR2 is FYNNEI. The DNA for the CDR3 is TGTGCCAGCAGCGTAGACAGGGGAGGTCGCGAGCAGTACTTC. Translated, it gives CASSVDRGGREQYF.

There are many counts of this clone. This rearrangement joins TRBV6-4 to TRBJ2-1; 13 bases are shared with TRBD2. J was trimmed by 5 bases and V by 6 bases; bases with no gene match: 4. Germline loops: CDR1 MRHNA, CDR2 SNTAGT. The CDR3 has 15 residues. In DNA, the CDR3 is TGTGCCAGCAGCCGGACTAGCGGGGGAAACAATGAGCAGTTCTTC. Its translation: CASSRTSGGNNEQFF.

The chain is built from TRBV4-1 and TRBJ2-7; D uncertain. CDR1 is MGHRA and CDR2 is YSYEKL in the germline V gene. Trimming shortened V by 0 bases and J by 7 bases, and 16 bases separated the two germline ends. This CDR3 spans 15 amino acids. CDR3 in DNA: TGCGCCAGCAGCCAAGATGTCGTTATCGGTAGAGAGCAGTACTTC. It yields the protein CASSQDVVIGREQYF.

The rearrangement joins TRBV2 to TRBJ1-2; 8 bases fit TRBD1. The CDR3 contains 15 residues. From germline, CDR1 is SNHLY and CDR2 FYNNEI. V lost 6 bases to trimming and J lost 2 bases; unmatched junction nucleotides: 8. CDR3 protein: CASSPTGAANYGYTF. The CDR3 DNA sequence: TGTGCCAGCAGCCCGACAGGGGCGGCGAACTATGGCTACACCTTC.

The CDR3 protein is CASSATGASNYGYTF. The CDR3 nucleotides read TGTGCCAGCTCAGCGACAGGTGCTTCGAACTATGGCTACACCTTC. The chain is built from TRBV18 and TRBJ1-2; D might be TRBD1 (6 bases). CDR1 is KGHSH, CDR2 LQKENI, per germline. The CDR3 extends over 15 amino acids. The germline V and J ends were trimmed by 5 bases and 2 bases, with 15 bases remaining between them.

This clone was counted once. Here the CDR3 DNA reads TGTGCCAGCAGCGAACCGGGACCAACAAGAGATGAGCAGTTCTTC. Translation gives CASSEPGPTRDEQFF. The V gene is TRBV11-3, the J gene TRBJ2-1, with D perhaps given as TRBD1 or TRBD2 (5 bases each). Deletions cut 5 bases from V and 8 bases from J, with 19 bases between. The CDR3 has 15 residues. Germline loops: CDR1 SGHNT, CDR2 YENEEA.

The chain is built from TRBV7-2 and TRBJ1-5; D remains ambiguous. CDR1 SGHTA and CDR2 FQGNSA come from the germline V gene. Trimming cost V 5 bases and J 5 bases, with 10 bases left between them. The CDR3 totals 13 residues. The CDR3 here is CASSASRDQPQHF. The CDR3, as DNA: TGTGCCAGCAGCGCATCGAGGGATCAGCCCCAGCATTTT.

The chain recombines TRBV7-2 with TRBJ2-7; 11 bases agree with TRBD2. Germline values: CDR1 SGHTA, CDR2 FQGNSA. The junction had 16 bases not matched to a gene; V was cut back by 5 bases and J by 7 bases. This CDR3 region has 17 residues. The CDR3 DNA sequence: TGTGCCAGCAGCATACCCACTAGCGGGGGTGGTGTGCGGGAGCAGTACTTC. Translation gives CASSIPTSGGGVREQYF.

V usage is TRBV27 and J usage is TRBJ2-1; perhaps TRBD1 as D (6 bases). V lost 4 bases to trimming and J lost 4 bases, with 14 bases between them. Per germline, CDR1 MNHEY and CDR2 SMNVEV (reference sequence). CDR3 length: 15 amino acids. The CDR3: CASSSPRTVYNEQFF. The CDR3 nucleotides are TGTGCCAGCAGTTCCCCACGGACAGTTTACAATGAGCAGTTCTTC.

To note about this clone: Different DNA sequences within this sample yield the same CDR3. The chain employs TRBV27 and TRBJ2-7; D remains ambiguous. Germline assignment: CDR1 MNHEY and CDR2 SMNVEV (reference sequence). The V gene lost 4 bases and the J gene lost 4 bases, with 8 bases spanning the gap. The CDR3 runs to 12 residues. The CDR3, as DNA: TGTGCCAGCAGTTCGTCGAGGTACGAGCAGTACTTC. It specifies CASSSSRYEQYF.

V usage is TRBV15 and J usage is TRBJ1-1; 8 nucleotides align to TRBD1. The J segment lost 5 bases and the V segment lost 1 base, leaving 3 bases of the junction unmatched. Germline assignment: CDR1 LNHNV and CDR2 YYDKDF (reference sequence). CDR3 size: 14 residues. CDR3 residues: CATSRGQGRTEAFF. The CDR3 nucleotides are TGTGCCACCAGCAGAGGACAGGGGAGGACTGAAGCTTTCTTT. The whole variable domain, filled in from reference TRBV15 and TRBJ1-1, reads DAMVIQNPRYQVTQFGKPVTLSCSQTLNHNVMYWYQQKSSQAPKLLFHYYDKDFNNEADTPDNFQSRRPNTSFCFLDIRSPGLGDTAMYLCATSRGQGRTEAFFGQGTRLTVV.

This chain uses TRBV18 with TRBJ1-2; 7 nucleotides match TRBD1. The CDR3 runs to 14 residues. CDR1 is KGHSH, CDR2 LQKENI, per germline. V lost 3 bases, J lost 5 bases, and 6 bases stayed unmatched. The CDR3 loop is CASSPTGVPYGYTF. CDR3 DNA: TGTGCCAGCTCACCCACAGGGGTTCCGTATGGCTACACCTTC.

This clone was seen just once. This chain connects TRBV4-1 to TRBJ1-1, with 9 positions matching TRBD1. The CDR3 is 13 residues long. The ends lost 0 bases at V and 7 bases at J; junction bases unmatched: 0. Per the germline V gene, CDR1 is MGHRA and CDR2 is YSYEKL. For the CDR3, the DNA is TGCGCCAGCAGCCAAGAGGACAGGGGTGAAGCTTTCTTT. This gives the protein CASSQEDRGEAFF.

V and J are TRBV19 and TRBJ2-1, with D uncertain. CDR3 length: 15 residues. Germline V CDR1 and CDR2: LNHDA, SQIVND (reference sequence). With 1 base removed from V and 8 bases from J, the gap between germline ends came to 15 bases. CDR3 region: CASSIAGQSNYEQFF. The CDR3 DNA reads as TGTGCCAGTAGTATAGCGGGCCAGAGTAACTATGAGCAGTTCTTC.

The chain joins TRBV7-8 to TRBJ2-7; 8 positions agree with TRBD2. V lost 6 bases and J lost 2; bases outside the gene matches: 15. The CDR3 loop spans 17 amino acids. The germline gives CDR1 SGHVS, CDR2 FQNEAQ. Here the CDR3 reads CASSPRPATSAPYEQYF. Written as DNA, the CDR3 is TGTGCCAGCAGTCCCCGGCCAGCGACTAGCGCCCCCTACGAGCAGTACTTC.

This chain links TRBV30 with TRBJ1-3; no firm D call. Germline values: CDR1 GTSNPN, CDR2 SVGIG (reference sequence). The CDR3 sequence is 13 residues long. Trimming cost V 1 base and J 2 bases, with 6 bases left between them. CDR3 DNA: TGTGCCTGGAGTGGTGGGCCTGGAAACACCATATATTTT. Protein sequence: CAWSGGPGNTIYF.

The chain has TRBV28 and TRBJ2-7, with D perhaps matching TRBD1 or TRBD2 (5 bases each). Deletions cut 3 bases from V and 4 bases from J, with 13 bases between. There are 14 residues in the CDR3. The germline V gene has CDR1 MDHEN and CDR2 SYDVKM. DNA for the CDR3: TGTGCCAGCAGTTTGGGGACCGCATATTACGAGCAGTACTTC. Protein: CASSLGTAYYEQYF.

About this clone: In the same sample, other DNA sequences code for this CDR3. The rearrangement links TRBV7-8 to TRBJ2-3; no definite D call. CDR1 and CDR2 from the germline V gene are SGHVS and FQNEAQ. The CDR3 consists of 12 residues. Trimming pared 5 bases from V and 6 bases from J, leaving 9 bases between. In DNA form, the CDR3 reads TGTGCCAGCAGCCGCCCGAGGGATACGCAGTATTTT. Amino acids: CASSRPRDTQYF.

The CDR3 bases are TGTGCCAGCAGCTTCGTGAACTCCGGGGGTGAGACCCAGTACTTC. Translation gives CASSFVNSGGETQYF. This chain joins TRBV7-8 and TRBJ2-5; D may be TRBD2 (6 bases). Germline CDR1 and CDR2: SGHVS and FQNEAQ. The CDR3 spans 15 residues. Trimming removed 3 bases from V and 5 bases from J, with 16 bases in between.